One sample yielded the 6 T cell receptor beta chains listed below, sequenced in a study of long-term antiretroviral therapy in people with HIV (dated by TCRdb to the early 2020s). The immunoSEQ hsTCRB v3.0 assay was used at survey level resolution to sequence the TRB variable region. TCRdb took over this immuneACCESS table, retaining in-frame rearrangements with V and J assigned. Such tables are incomplete; in checked studies, under half of the missing clones stem from an unresolved V gene, and the remainder is unexplained. This sample has around 30,000 clones in its table, and around 85% of those were observed once. The ten biggest clones cover roughly 7.6% of the sample. Sample: unsorted PBMCs, taken 3 years after starting antiretroviral therapy. The source of these receptors is a man between 40 and 49 years old with HIV.

This clone was picked up a small number of times. V and J are TRBV2 and TRBJ2-6; D is unclear. V was pared by 2 bases and J by 0 bases, with 11 bases between. The CDR3 is 17 amino acids. CDR1 is SNHLY, CDR2 FYNNEI, per germline. This CDR3 reads CASSEWLGISGANVLTF. As DNA, the CDR3 is TGTGCCAGCAGTGAATGGTTAGGCATCTCTGGGGCCAACGTCCTGACTTTC.

The CDR3, as DNA: TGCGCCAGCAGCTTGGCCGGAGGGGGCAGGTCCTACGAGCAGTACTTC. It encodes CASSLAGGGRSYEQYF. The gene calls are TRBV5-1 and TRBJ2-7; TRBD1 might be the D (7 bases). CDR1 and CDR2 (germline): SGHRS, YFSETQ. Trimming removed 0 bases at V and 1 base at J, with 14 bases between. The CDR3 runs 16 residues. Drawing the rest from reference TRBV5-1 and TRBJ2-7, the complete variable domain is KAGVTQTPRYLIKTRGQQVTLSCSPISGHRSVSWYQQTPGQGLQFLFEYFSETQRNKGNFPGRFSGRQFSNSRSEMNVSTLELGDSALYLCASSLAGGGRSYEQYFGPGTRLTVT.

For the CDR3, the DNA is TGTGCCAGCAGCTTTCGGACAGAGGGGACTGAAGCTTTCTTT. Its translation: CASSFRTEGTEAFF. V usage is TRBV7-9 and J usage is TRBJ1-1; tentative D call: TRBD1 (6 bases). The V gene's germline CDR1 is SEHNR and CDR2 FQNEAQ (reference sequence). The CDR3 sequence is 14 residues long. V was shortened by 3 bases and J by 5 bases, with 13 bases between the two germline ends.

CDR3 sequence reads: CASSVEGQESGNTIYF. CDR3 DNA sequence: TGTGCCAGCAGCGTAGAGGGACAGGAATCTGGAAACACCATATATTTT. This sequence joins TRBV9 and TRBJ1-3; 8 positions match TRBD1. Germline V lookup: CDR1 SGDLS, CDR2 YYNGEE. The ends lost 0 bases at V and 1 base at J; junction bases unmatched: 3. This CDR3 spans 16 amino acids.

This clone occurred once. This chain connects TRBV5-6 to TRBJ1-4, with a tentative D call TRBD1 (6 bases). This CDR3 has 15 residues. Germline V gives CDR1 SGHDT, CDR2 YYEEEE. With 0 bases removed from V and 5 bases from J, the gap between germline ends came to 11 bases. CDR3 amino acids: CASSLGVRGNEKLFF. CDR3 nucleotide sequence: TGTGCCAGCAGCTTGGGAGTCAGGGGAAATGAAAAACTGTTTTTT.

V gene TRBV6-5 combines with J gene TRBJ1-2; 10 nucleotides agree with TRBD1. V shed 2 bases and J 8 bases; nucleotides not matched to a gene: 5. Germline V gene lookup returns CDR1 MNHEY and CDR2 SVGAGI. The CDR3 is 14 amino acids. CDR3 loop: CASSYEGQGSGYTF. CDR3 nucleotides: TGTGCCAGCAGTTACGAGGGACAGGGGAGCGGCTACACCTTC.